This is a list of T cell receptor beta chains from one sample in a study of Graves' ophthalmopathy and Graves' hyperthyroidism. MiXCR, run by TCRdb on the multiplex PCR reads, gives a single entry per CDR3 protein. This sample has 900,000 to 1,200,000 distinct CDR3 sequences; around a third occur once, and the top ten carry approximately 10%. The sample comprised peripheral blood or thyroid tissue (not recorded which). The receptors were gathered from an adult man with Graves' hyperthyroidism. Both conserved end residues are part of each CDR3. The order of the fields is J gene, V gene, clone size, D gene, CDR3 length, CDR3 protein, CDR3 DNA. D genes are given only for firm matches. Some rows have no size entry. The others give once, few or many, or a class for an expanded clone.

J: TRBJ2-2; V: TRBV7-8; size: NA; D: NA; length: 15; CDR3: CASSLIPPNTGELFF; DNA: TGTGCCAGCAGCTTAATCCCTCCCAACACCGGGGAGCTGTTTTTT
J: TRBJ2-7; V: TRBV7-2; size: many; D: TRBD1; length: 15; CDR3: CASSSSEGASYEQYF; DNA: TGTGCCAGCAGCTCGAGTGAGGGGGCCTCCTACGAGCAGTACTTC
J: TRBJ1-4; V: TRBV7-8; size: NA; D: NA; length: 14; CDR3: CASTEGITNEKLFF; DNA: TGTGCCAGCACCGAAGGGATTACTAATGAAAAACTGTTTTTT
J: TRBJ2-7; V: TRBV7-2; size: NA; D: NA; length: 10; CDR3: CASSLGRVYF; DNA: TGTGCCAGCAGCTTAGGGAGGGTCTACTTC
J: TRBJ1-4; V: TRBV7-9; size: few; D: TRBD1; length: 15; CDR3: CASSGSGTGVEKLFF; DNA: TGTGCCAGCAGCGGTTCCGGGACAGGGGTTGAAAAACTGTTTTTT
J: TRBJ1-5; V: TRBV12-3/TRBV12-4; size: NA; D: NA; length: 14; CDR3: CASSLGRDGSPQHF; DNA: TGTGCCAGCAGCCTAGGCCGGGATGGTTCGCCCCAGCATTTT
J: TRBJ2-5; V: TRBV30; size: NA; D: NA; length: 13; CDR3: CAWSVGRVETQYF; DNA: TGTGCCTGGAGTGTGGGAAGGGTAGAGACCCAGTACTTC
J: TRBJ2-7; V: TRBV5-1; size: NA; D: TRBD2; length: 20; CDR3: CASSSTGGSGHTGASYEQYF; DNA: TGCGCCAGCAGCTCTACCGGCGGGAGTGGACATACCGGGGCCTCCTACGAACAGTACTTC
J: TRBJ1-6; V: TRBV20-1; size: NA; D: NA; length: 16; CDR3: CSARDRLAGGNSPLHF; DNA: TGCAGTGCTAGAGACCGACTAGCGGGGGGTAATTCACCCCTCCACTTT
J: TRBJ1-2; V: TRBV24-1; size: many; D: NA; length: 18; CDR3: CATSGRGLGGSEDYGYTF; DNA: TGTGCCACCAGTGGGAGAGGATTGGGGGGGAGTGAGGACTATGGCTACACCTTC
J: TRBJ2-5; V: TRBV9; size: NA; D: NA; length: 13; CDR3: CASSGTLGETRYF; DNA: TGTGCCAGCAGCGGGACTTTGGGAGAGACCCGGTACTTC
J: TRBJ1-6; V: TRBV29-1; size: NA; D: TRBD1; length: 13; CDR3: CSPGTGRGSPLHF; DNA: TGCAGCCCAGGGACAGGGCGAGGGTCACCCCTCCACTTT
J: TRBJ1-5; V: TRBV4-3; size: NA; D: NA; length: 14; CDR3: CASSQDSGDQPQHF; DNA: TGCGCCAGCAGCCAAGATAGCGGGGATCAGCCCCAGCATTTT
J: TRBJ1-2; V: TRBV10-3; size: NA; D: NA; length: 12; CDR3: CAVRSGRNDYTF; DNA: TGTGCCGTCCGTAGCGGGAGGAATGACTACACCTTC
J: TRBJ1-5; V: TRBV19; size: NA; D: NA; length: 13; CDR3: CASRDDTNQPQHF; DNA: TGTGCCAGTAGGGACGACACAAATCAGCCCCAGCATTTT
J: TRBJ2-5; V: TRBV4-1; size: NA; D: TRBD2; length: 15; CDR3: CASSRGGREQETQYF; DNA: TGCGCCAGCAGCCGCGGGGGGCGGGAGCAAGAGACCCAGTACTTC
J: TRBJ1-2; V: TRBV4-1; size: NA; D: TRBD1; length: 13; CDR3: CASRQQGAGGYTF; DNA: TGCGCCAGCAGACAACAGGGGGCGGGCGGCTACACCTTC
J: TRBJ2-7; V: TRBV6-5; size: many; D: TRBD2; length: 12; CDR3: CASCAGGWEQYF; DNA: TGTGCCAGTTGTGCGGGAGGGTGGGAGCAGTACTTC
J: TRBJ1-1; V: TRBV19; size: once; D: TRBD1; length: 15; CDR3: CASSRGTVRNTEAFF; DNA: TGTGCCAGTAGTAGGGGGACAGTCCGGAACACTGAAGCTTTCTTT
J: TRBJ2-5; V: TRBV6-5; size: NA; D: TRBD1; length: 15; CDR3: CASSEKSGGQETQYF; DNA: TGTGCCAGCAGTGAAAAATCAGGGGGCCAAGAGACCCAGTACTTC
J: TRBJ1-1; V: TRBV12-3/TRBV12-4; size: NA; D: NA; length: 14; CDR3: CASSLAGGSTEAFF; DNA: TGTGCCAGCAGTTTAGCGGGTGGGAGCACTGAAGCTTTCTTT